Below, one T cell receptor beta chain is given with its context. The source of the sample is a study of control samples from healthy donors and cancer patients. Germline V gene lookup returns CDR1 SGDLS and CDR2 YYNGEE. This CDR3 has 16 residues. V lost 4 bases, J lost 3 bases, and 17 bases lay in between. Libraries were prepared by immunoSEQ multiplex PCR; TCRdb keeps only in-frame clonotypes and omits some of them. The sample lists 130,000 to 150,000 clones; roughly nine tenths were seen once. This receptor was identified in a woman younger than 45 in good health. The sequencing sample was made of blood. The chain carries TRBV9 and TRBJ2-4; tentatively, D is TRBD1 or TRBD2 (5 bases each). The CDR3 here is CASSSRGGVGKNIQYF. In DNA form, the CDR3 reads TGTGCCAGCAGCAGCCGTGGGGGAGTAGGCAAAAACATTCAGTACTTC.